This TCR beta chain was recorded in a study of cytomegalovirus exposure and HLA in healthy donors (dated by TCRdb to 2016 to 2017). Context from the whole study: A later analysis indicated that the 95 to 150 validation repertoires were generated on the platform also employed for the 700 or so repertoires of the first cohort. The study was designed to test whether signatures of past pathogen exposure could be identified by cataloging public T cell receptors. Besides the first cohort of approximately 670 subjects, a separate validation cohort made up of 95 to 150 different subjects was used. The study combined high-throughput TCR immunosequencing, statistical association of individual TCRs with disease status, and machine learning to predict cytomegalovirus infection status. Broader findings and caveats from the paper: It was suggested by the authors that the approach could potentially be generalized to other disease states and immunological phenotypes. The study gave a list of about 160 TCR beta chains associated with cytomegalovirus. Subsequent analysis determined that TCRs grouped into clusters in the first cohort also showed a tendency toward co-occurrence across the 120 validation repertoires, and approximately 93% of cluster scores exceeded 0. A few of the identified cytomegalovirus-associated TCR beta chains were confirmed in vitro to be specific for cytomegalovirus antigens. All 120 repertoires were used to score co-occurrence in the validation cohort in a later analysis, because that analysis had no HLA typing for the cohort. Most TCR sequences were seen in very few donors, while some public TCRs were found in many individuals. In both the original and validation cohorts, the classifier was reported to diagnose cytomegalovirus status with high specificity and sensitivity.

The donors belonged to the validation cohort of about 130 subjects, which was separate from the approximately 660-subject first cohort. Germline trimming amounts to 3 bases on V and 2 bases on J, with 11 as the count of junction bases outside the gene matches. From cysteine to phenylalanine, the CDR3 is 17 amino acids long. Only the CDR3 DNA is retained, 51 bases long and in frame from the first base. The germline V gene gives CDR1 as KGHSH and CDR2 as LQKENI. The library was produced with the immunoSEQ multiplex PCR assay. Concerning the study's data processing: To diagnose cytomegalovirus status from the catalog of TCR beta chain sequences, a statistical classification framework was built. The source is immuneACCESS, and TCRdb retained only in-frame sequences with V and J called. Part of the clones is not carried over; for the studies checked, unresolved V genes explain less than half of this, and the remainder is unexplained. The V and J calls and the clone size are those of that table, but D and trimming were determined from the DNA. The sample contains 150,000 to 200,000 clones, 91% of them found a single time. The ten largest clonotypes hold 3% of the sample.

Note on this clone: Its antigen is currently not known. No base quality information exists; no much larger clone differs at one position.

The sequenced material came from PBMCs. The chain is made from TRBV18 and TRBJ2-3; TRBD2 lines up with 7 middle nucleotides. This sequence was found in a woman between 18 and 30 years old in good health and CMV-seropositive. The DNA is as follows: TGTGCCAGCTCACCCCCCCGGGGAGGGACCCACACAGATACGCAGTATTTT. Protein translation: CASSPPRGGTHTDTQYF. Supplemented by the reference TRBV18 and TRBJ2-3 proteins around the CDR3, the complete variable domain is NAGVMQNPRHLVRRRGQEARLRCSPMKGHSHVYWYRQLPEEGLKFMVYLQKENIIDESGMPKERFSAEFPKEGPSILRIQQVVRGDSAAYFCASSPPRGGTHTDTQYFGPGTRLTVL.